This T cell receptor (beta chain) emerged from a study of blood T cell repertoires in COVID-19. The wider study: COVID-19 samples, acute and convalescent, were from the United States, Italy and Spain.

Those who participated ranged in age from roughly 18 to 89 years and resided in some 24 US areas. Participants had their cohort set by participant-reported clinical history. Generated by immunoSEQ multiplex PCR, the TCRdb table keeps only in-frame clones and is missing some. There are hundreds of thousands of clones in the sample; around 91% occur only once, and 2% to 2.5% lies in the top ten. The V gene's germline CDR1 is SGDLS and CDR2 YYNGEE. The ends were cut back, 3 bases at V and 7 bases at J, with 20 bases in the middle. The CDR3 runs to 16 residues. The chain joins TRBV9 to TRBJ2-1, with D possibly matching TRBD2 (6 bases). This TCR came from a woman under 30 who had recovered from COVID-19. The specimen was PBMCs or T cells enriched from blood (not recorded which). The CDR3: CASSGARSGLANEQFF. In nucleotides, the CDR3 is TGTGCCAGCAGCGGAGCGCGGAGCGGGCTAGCGAATGAGCAGTTCTTC.